This record concerns one TCR beta chain sequence. Antigen specificity is unknown. Healthy and HIV-negative, the adult donors had no recent acute infections or vaccinations. These data belong to a study of shared clonotypes between healthy human individuals. The wider study: Per donor, three plates held CD4 naive cells, three held CD4 memory, two held CD8 naive and one held CD8 memory. Study-wide findings and caveats: The four-donor shared clonotypes exceeded non-shared clonotypes in generation probability, with non-shared ones scoring lower. Sampling covered nothing but blood. Tissue TCR repertoires likely differ from those found in blood.

The protocol was immunoSEQ multiplex PCR, while the TCRdb copy is restricted to in-frame clones and leaves out a portion. The sample includes around 2.3 million clones, 90% to 97% seen only once; the top ten take roughly 0.13%. V shed 4 bases, J shed 1 base, and the junction held 7 bases outside the gene matches. The CDR3 loop spans 15 amino acids. Per the germline V gene, CDR1 is SGDLS and CDR2 is YYNGEE. This TCR came from a man aged 18 to 35 in good health. The source material was naive CD4+ T cells sorted from blood. Stated subset: CD45RA+ positively selected. The chain is built from TRBV9 and TRBJ2-7, with 8 bases that match TRBD2. CDR3 in amino acids: CASSPRGGMSYEQYF. The CDR3 bases are TGTGCCAGCAGCCCCCGGGGGGGAATGTCCTACGAGCAGTACTTC.